The 29 T cell receptor beta chains below come from one sample, sequenced in a study of identical twins. One entry per CDR3 protein results from TCRdb running MiXCR on the 5' RACE reads. The table records 1.5 million to 2 million distinct CDR3 sequences, about 30% of them present only once. Sequencing was done on a sample of cord blood. Every receptor here comes from a newborn girl in good health.

V usage is TRBV11-2 and J usage is TRBJ2-7, with no clear D. Germline CDR1 reads SGHAT; CDR2 reads FQNNGV. The CDR3 runs to 14 residues. Deletions cut 3 bases from V and 5 bases from J, with 14 bases between. CDR3 nucleotides: TGTGCCAGCAGCTTTGGGTCCACGTTAGACGAGCAGTACTTC. It codes for CASSFGSTLDEQYF. Together with reference TRBV11-2 and TRBJ2-7, the CDR3 gives the full variable domain: EAGVAQSPRYKIIEKRQSVAFWCNPISGHATLYWYQQILGQGPKLLIQFQNNGVVDDSQLPKDRFSAERLKGVDSTLKIQPAKLEDSAVYLCASSFGSTLDEQYFGPGTRLTVT.

This clonotype was counted only a few times. The chain recombines TRBV11-2 with TRBJ2-2, with TRBD2 identical over 9 bases. After removal of 1 base from V and 0 bases from J, the junction contained 6 bases not matched to a gene. The CDR3 contains 18 residues. Germline V gives CDR1 SGHAT, CDR2 FQNNGV. The CDR3 sequence is CASSLGRLAGTNTGELFF. The CDR3 nucleotides read TGTGCCAGCAGCTTAGGTCGGCTAGCGGGAACGAACACCGGGGAGCTGTTTTTT.

This chain links TRBV12-3 or TRBV12-4 with TRBJ1-6; D gene uncertain. This CDR3 is built from 15 residues. V was pared by 3 bases and J by 3 bases, with 9 bases between. DNA of the CDR3: TGTGCCAGCAGTTTTAACGGGAACTATAATTCACCCCTCCACTTT. It specifies CASSFNGNYNSPLHF.

The chain has TRBV20-1 and TRBJ1-4; TRBD1 agrees at 10 bases. The germline V gene has CDR1 DFQATT and CDR2 SNEGSKA (reference sequence). This CDR3 is built from 15 residues. J was trimmed by 4 bases and V by 2 bases; bases with no gene match: 4. The CDR3 nucleotides read TGCAGTGCTAGACGCGACAGGGGGCTTAATGAAAAACTGTTTTTT. Translated, it gives CSARRDRGLNEKLFF.

This clonotype was seen many times. In DNA, the CDR3 is TGCAGCGTTGTATCCAACTATGGCTACACCTTC. Protein product: CSVVSNYGYTF. The V and J genes are TRBV29-1 and TRBJ1-2; D gene ambiguous. Trimming shortened V by 4 bases and J by 2 bases, and 5 bases separated the two germline ends. Germline values: CDR1 SQVTM, CDR2 ANQGSEA. The CDR3 sequence is 11 residues long. The variable domain in full, with the rest retrieved from reference TRBV29-1 and TRBJ1-2, is SAVISQKPSRDICQRGTSLTIQCQVDSQVTMMFWYRQQPGQSLTLIATANQGSEATYESGFVIDKFPISRPNLTFSTLTVSNMSPEDSSIYLCSVVSNYGYTFGSGTRLTVV.

The chain couples TRBV5-6 to TRBJ1-5, with D possibly being TRBD1 (5 bases). The CDR3 totals 14 residues. With 0 bases removed from V and 6 bases from J, the gap between germline ends came to 10 bases. CDR1 and CDR2 (germline): SGHDT, YYEEEE. CDR3 amino acids: CASSLGDSPQPQHF. DNA for the CDR3: TGTGCCAGCAGCTTGGGAGACAGCCCTCAGCCCCAGCATTTT.

The rearrangement uses TRBV6-2 or TRBV6-3 and TRBJ2-1; weak D call: TRBD1 (5 bases). The CDR3 covers 15 residues. With 0 bases removed from V and 5 bases from J, the gap between germline ends came to 11 bases. CDR1 MNHEY and CDR2 SVGEGT come from the germline V gene. The CDR3 loop is CASSYSRVSNNEQFF. The DNA for the CDR3 is TGTGCCAGCAGTTACTCCAGGGTCTCGAACAATGAGCAGTTCTTC.

To note about this clonotype: Mismatch with germline at one junction end may stem from a read error. The chain has TRBV2 and TRBJ1-2; a possible D gene is TRBD1 (5 bases). Germline V lookup: CDR1 SNHLY, CDR2 FYNNEI. There are 15 residues in the CDR3. The DNA for the CDR3 is TGTGCCGGCAGTGAAGCCGAACAGGTTTATGGTGGCTACACCTTC. It translates to CAGSEAEQVYGGYTF. Filled out from reference TRBV2 and TRBJ1-2, the complete variable domain reads EPEVTQTPSHQVTQMGQEVILRCVPISNHLYFYWYRQILGQKVEFLVSFYNNEISEKSEIFDDQFSVERPDGSNFTLKIRSTKLEDSAMYFCAGSEAEQVYGGYTFGSGTRLTVV.

This clonotype was observed many times. The chain links TRBV5-1 to TRBJ2-5; D ambiguous. The CDR3 length is 12 residues. Germline lookup yields CDR1 SGHRS and CDR2 YFSETQ. With 8 bases removed from V and 5 bases from J, the gap between germline ends came to 13 bases. The DNA of the CDR3 is TGCGCCAGTTTCCACTCCCCGGAGACCCAGTACTTC. It translates to CASFHSPETQYF.

There are many counts of this clonotype. The chain has TRBV4-2 and TRBJ2-3; D gene uncertain. The CDR3 contains 13 residues. Between the trimmed V and J ends, which lost 1 base and 6 bases, there was a span of 8 bases. Germline V lookup: CDR1 LGHNA, CDR2 YNFKEQ. In DNA, the CDR3 is TGTGCCAGCAGCCAAGTCGTGAGGGATACGCAGTATTTT. This codes for CASSQVVRDTQYF.

A few counts support this clonotype. This chain joins TRBV20-1 and TRBJ2-7; 11 nucleotides match TRBD2. Trimming at V came to 3 bases and at J to 2 bases, leaving 3 bases not matched to a gene. This CDR3 region has 14 residues. CDR1 and CDR2 (germline): DFQATT, SNEGSKA (reference sequence). CDR3 in DNA: TGCAGTGCTAGGAAGGGACTAGCGGCCTACGAGCAGTACTTC. Translated, it gives CSARKGLAAYEQYF.

This clonotype was seen a handful of times. The genes are TRBV3-1 and TRBJ2-7; D is unclear. Germline V gives CDR1 LGHDT, CDR2 YNNKEL (reference sequence). This CDR3 region has 16 residues. Trimming took off 1 base at V and 0 bases at J, with 13 bases between the two ends. As DNA, the CDR3 is TGTGCCAGCAGCCAAGGTCTTGCCATCAGCTCCTACGAGCAGTACTTC. It yields the protein CASSQGLAISSYEQYF.

The rearrangement links TRBV13 to TRBJ2-1; 7 bases agree with TRBD1. This CDR3 spans 15 amino acids. The trim removed 5 bases at V and 2 bases at J, leaving 6 bases unmatched. Per the germline V gene, CDR1 is PRHDT and CDR2 is FYEKMQ (reference sequence). The CDR3 DNA sequence: TGTGCCAGCAGCGTTGACAGGGTGGCCTACAATGAGCAGTTCTTC. As protein: CASSVDRVAYNEQFF.

The genes are TRBV9 and TRBJ2-3; 8 nucleotides agree with TRBD2. CDR3 length: 15 residues. V was clipped by 2 bases and J by 6 bases; unmatched bases: 8. Germline V CDR1 and CDR2: SGDLS, YYNGEE. The CDR3 here is CASSVRGGTSDTQYF. CDR3 bases: TGTGCCAGCAGCGTGCGCGGGGGGACGTCGGATACGCAGTATTTT.

This clonotype occurred once. CDR3 sequence reads: CASSQSQPSTDTQYF. The CDR3, as DNA: TGCGCCAGCAGCCAATCTCAGCCGAGCACAGATACGCAGTATTTT. The rearrangement links TRBV4-1 to TRBJ2-3; D gene uncertain. V lost 2 bases, J lost 0 bases, and 9 bases lay in between. CDR1 and CDR2 (germline): MGHRA, YSYEKL. The CDR3 sequence is 15 residues long.

The chain carries TRBV6-1 and TRBJ2-4; 7 positions match TRBD2. Germline V gene sequence: CDR1 MNHNS, CDR2 SASEGT. The CDR3 runs to 13 residues. V gave up 7 bases and J gave up 4 bases; unmatched junction bases: 4. The CDR3 loop is CASTVAGKNIQYF. For the CDR3, the DNA is TGTGCCAGCACCGTAGCGGGTAAAAACATTCAGTACTTC.

The gene calls are TRBV13 and TRBJ2-1; 13 bases align to TRBD2. V trimming: 5 bases; J trimming: 7 bases; junction bases outside the gene matches: 11. CDR3 length: 17 residues. CDR1 and CDR2 (germline): PRHDT, FYEKMQ (reference sequence). CDR3 coding DNA: TGTGCCAGCAGCCCAGAAGCGAGGACTAGCGGGGGAAATGAGCAGTTCTTC. The encoded protein is CASSPEARTSGGNEQFF.

This chain joins TRBV4-1 and TRBJ2-7, with D tentatively TRBD1 or TRBD2 (7 bases each). Germline V gives CDR1 MGHRA, CDR2 YSYEKL. V was clipped by 2 bases and J by 1 base, with 21 bases between them. This CDR3 is built from 18 residues. In DNA form, the CDR3 reads TGCGCCAGCAGCCAAACCCCCTTACGACAGGGACTATCCTACGAGCAGTACTTC. Translating it yields CASSQTPLRQGLSYEQYF.

This clonotype came up a few times. This rearrangement joins TRBV3-1 to TRBJ1-2; TRBD1 matches at 8 bases. V lost 7 bases, J lost 8 bases, and 6 bases stayed unmatched. The CDR3 sequence is 12 residues long. Germline values: CDR1 LGHDT, CDR2 YNNKEL (reference sequence). The CDR3 spells CASTQTGEGYTF. DNA for the CDR3: TGTGCCAGCACCCAGACAGGGGAAGGCTACACCTTC.

About this clonotype itself: Given a much more abundant clone one base away, this may be a read error. The CDR3 spells CASSYGTGGGYIF. In nucleotides, the CDR3 is TGTGCCAGCAGTTACGGGACAGGGGGCGGCTACATCTTC. The J gene is TRBJ1-2, the V gene TRBV6-5, with 12 bases aligning to TRBD1. Germline assignment: CDR1 MNHEY and CDR2 SVGAGI. This CDR3 contains 13 residues.

This clonotype appeared once. The chain carries TRBV3-1 and TRBJ2-3; D gene uncertain. Trimming removed 3 bases from V and 0 bases from J, with 16 bases in between. This CDR3 is 17 amino acids long. Germline V gene data show CDR1 as LGHDT and CDR2 as YNNKEL (reference sequence). This CDR3 is CASSQAQVRWSTDTQYF. In nucleotides, the CDR3 is TGTGCCAGCAGCCAGGCCCAGGTCCGGTGGAGCACAGATACGCAGTATTTT.

The CDR3 here is CASSLWQGSQPQHF. In DNA, the CDR3 is TGTGCCAGCAGTTTGTGGCAGGGGAGCCAGCCCCAGCATTTT. The chain recombines TRBV12-3 or TRBV12-4 with TRBJ1-5, with D tentatively TRBD1 (6 bases). Trimming removed 3 bases from V and 7 bases from J, with 13 bases in between. There are 14 residues in the CDR3.

This clonotype was recorded a few times. V gene TRBV3-1 combines with J gene TRBJ2-4; tentatively, D is TRBD1 (5 bases). The CDR3 loop spans 19 amino acids. Trimming shortened V by 2 bases and J by 0 bases, and 20 bases separated the two germline ends. Germline V gene data show CDR1 as LGHDT and CDR2 as YNNKEL (reference sequence). The CDR3: CASSQSGPRGSAAKNIQYF. The CDR3 bases are TGTGCCAGCAGCCAATCCGGGCCAAGGGGCTCCGCAGCCAAAAACATTCAGTACTTC.

The gene calls are TRBV20-1 and TRBJ2-7; possibly TRBD1 or TRBD2 for D (6 bases each). Trimming left V 6 bases short and J 1 base short, with 16 bases between. CDR3 length equals 14 residues. Germline loops: CDR1 DFQATT, CDR2 SNEGSKA (reference sequence). CDR3 residues: CSAGGLVFSYEQYF. CDR3 bases: TGCAGTGCCGGGGGCCTCGTGTTTTCCTACGAGCAGTACTTC.

This clonotype was recorded a few times. The V call is TRBV3-1, the J call TRBJ1-1, with TRBD1 as a possible D gene (5 bases). Germline V CDR1 and CDR2: LGHDT, YNNKEL (reference sequence). The CDR3 consists of 14 residues. Trimming shortened V by 6 bases and J by 0 bases, and 11 bases separated the two germline ends. The CDR3 nucleotides read TGTGCCAGCAGTCAGGGACGGGTGAACACTGAAGCTTTCTTT. This codes for CASSQGRVNTEAFF.

The chain links TRBV6-6 to TRBJ2-2; D gene uncertain. The CDR3 extends over 15 amino acids. CDR1 MNHNY and CDR2 SVGAGI come from the germline V gene (reference sequence). V was cut by 2 bases and J by 1 base, with 8 bases left in between. The CDR3 loop is CASSYTRVNTGELFF. For the CDR3, the DNA is TGTGCCAGCAGTTACACCAGAGTGAACACCGGGGAGCTGTTTTTT.

The rearrangement joins TRBV7-6 to TRBJ2-1; D is unclear. V was pared by 1 base and J by 10 bases, with 17 bases between. The germline V gene encodes CDR1 SGHVS and CDR2 FNYEAQ. CDR3 length: 15 amino acids. The DNA for the CDR3 is TGTGCCAGCAGCTTAGAAGCCGAGCCTCTTTACGAGCAGTTCTTC. Its translation: CASSLEAEPLYEQFF.

This clonotype showed up just a few times. V and J are TRBV20-1 and TRBJ2-3; the match to TRBD2 covers 7 bases. The CDR3 is made up of 14 amino acids. V lost 3 bases and J lost 0; bases outside the gene matches: 3. CDR1 is DFQATT, CDR2 SNEGSKA, per germline (reference sequence). CDR3 sequence reads: CSASQAGSTDTQYF. CDR3 sequence (DNA): TGCAGTGCTAGCCAAGCGGGAAGCACAGATACGCAGTATTTT.

The table lists this clonotype with a few counts. The V gene is TRBV20-1, the J gene TRBJ2-7; 9 positions match TRBD1. The CDR3 has 13 residues. V trimming: 3 bases; J trimming: 5 bases; junction bases outside the gene matches: 5. Germline lookup yields CDR1 DFQATT and CDR2 SNEGSKA (reference sequence). CDR3 amino acids: CSASGTGSNEQYF. Written as DNA, the CDR3 is TGCAGTGCTAGCGGGACAGGGAGCAACGAGCAGTACTTC.